This T cell receptor (beta chain) originates from a study of CD8 T cells in Susac syndrome (dated by TCRdb to the late 2010s). Regarding the complete study: The study used repertoire sequencing to test whether antigen drove CD8+ T cell activation and differentiation in Susac syndrome.

The table lists this clonotype with a count of one. Its antigen is still unknown. Per-base quality was not reported, and no clone a single base away is much larger than it. Single-read evidence is weak. Ends trimmed: V by 1 base, J by 5 bases; bases unmatched to a gene: 6. CDR1 and CDR2, looked up from the germline V gene (reference sequence), are LGHDT and YNNKEL. The CDR3 goes from the cysteine to the phenylalanine over 16 residues. The DNA shown is the 48-base CDR3, in frame from base 1. What the work shows at the level of the full study, not this receptor alone: The TCR sequencing and HLA analysis was acknowledged to have included a relatively small number of individuals.

RNA was extracted using the RNeasy kit, and roughly 0.5 to 1 ug of the RNA was reverse transcribed with random hexamers. The immunoSEQ multiplex PCR assay, covering 54 Vbeta and 13 Jbeta segments, was used to amplify TCR beta CDR3 regions. Bias from PCR amplification was corrected by using a synthetic template baseline for primer optimization and for computational correction. In the original analysis: Reads were annotated to V, D and J genes according to IMGT and were analyzed with immunoSEQ Analyzer, with only productive sequences retained. To calculate clonality, Shannon entropy was normalized by log2 of the number of productive unique sequences and then subtracted from one. For each patient and control, public and private clones were evaluated among the 100 most prevalent clones. Clones were defined as Susac-specific if absent from the healthy and MS cohorts, from over a thousand published viral clones and from other ImmuneACCESS disease sequences. TCRdb itself trimmed the public reads at Q25 with fastp, ran MiXCR and retained productive beta chains. Each record represents a unique CDR3 protein, reported with the most common genes and DNA among its rows. None of the V and J calls come from the authors' own analysis; TCRdb made them. A total of roughly 130,000 distinct CDR3 sequences appear in this sample, around 96% of them only once. The ten biggest clones cover around 0.12% of the sample.

Peripheral blood CD8+ and CD4+ T cells from healthy donors, Susac syndrome patients and multiple sclerosis patients were profiled using high-throughput TCR beta sequencing. Healthy donors were age- and sex-matched controls. Bulk CD8+ and CD4+ T cells were purified by magnetic negative isolation, while CD8+ TEMRA cells were enriched using FACS. Blood was collected in EDTA tubes and processed within 24 hours, with PBMCs isolated through density gradient centrifugation. PBMCs intended for TCR sequencing were cryopreserved in liquid nitrogen and thawed later in a water bath at 37 degrees C. The sorted or isolated CD4+, CD8+ and CD8+ TEMRA cells reached a purity of at least 90%.

Input material: CD4+ T cells from PBMCs. This clonotype was sampled from a human donor in good health. The chain links TRBV3-1 with TRBJ2-1, with 9 bases in between that match TRBD2. The sequenced DNA is TGTGCCAGCAGCCAAGCTCGGCTAGCGGGGAACAATGAGCAGTTCTTC. It encodes CASSQARLAGNNEQFF.